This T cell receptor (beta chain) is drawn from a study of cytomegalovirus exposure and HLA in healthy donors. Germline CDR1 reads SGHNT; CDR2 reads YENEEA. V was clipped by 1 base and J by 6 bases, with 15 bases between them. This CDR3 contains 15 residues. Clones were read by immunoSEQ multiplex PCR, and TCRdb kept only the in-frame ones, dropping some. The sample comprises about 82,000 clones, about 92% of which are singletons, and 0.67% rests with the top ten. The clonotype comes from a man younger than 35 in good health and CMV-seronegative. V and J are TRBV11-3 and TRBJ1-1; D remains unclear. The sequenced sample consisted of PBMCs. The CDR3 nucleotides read TGTGCCAGCAGCTTAGGTGTGGGAGGGAGCTCTGAAGCTTTCTTT. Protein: CASSLGVGGSSEAFF. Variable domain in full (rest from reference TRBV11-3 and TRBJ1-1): EAGVVQSPRYKIIEKKQPVAFWCNPISGHNTLYWYLQNLGQGPELLIRYENEEAVDDSQLPKDRFSAERLKGVDSTLKIQPAELGDSAVYLCASSLGVGGSSEAFFGQGTRLTVV.